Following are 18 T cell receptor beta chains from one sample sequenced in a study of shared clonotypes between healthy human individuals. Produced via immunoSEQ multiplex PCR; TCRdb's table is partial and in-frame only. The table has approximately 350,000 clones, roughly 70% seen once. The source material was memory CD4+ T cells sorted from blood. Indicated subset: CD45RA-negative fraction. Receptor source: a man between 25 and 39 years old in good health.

The CDR3 nucleotides read TGTGCCAGCAGTGCCGGGATCCTCTATGGCTACACCTTC. This translates into CASSAGILYGYTF. J is TRBJ1-2 and V is TRBV6-1; unclear D gene. The V gene lost 4 bases and the J gene lost 4 bases, with 10 bases spanning the gap. Germline loops: CDR1 MNHNS, CDR2 SASEGT. This CDR3 comprises 13 residues.

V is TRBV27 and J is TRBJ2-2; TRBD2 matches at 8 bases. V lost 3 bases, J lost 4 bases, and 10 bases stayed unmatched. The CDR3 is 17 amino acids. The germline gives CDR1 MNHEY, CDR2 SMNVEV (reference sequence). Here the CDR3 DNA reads TGTGCCAGCAGTTTGGGCTTCCGGGAGGGGGGCACCGGGGAGCTGTTTTTT. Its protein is CASSLGFREGGTGELFF.

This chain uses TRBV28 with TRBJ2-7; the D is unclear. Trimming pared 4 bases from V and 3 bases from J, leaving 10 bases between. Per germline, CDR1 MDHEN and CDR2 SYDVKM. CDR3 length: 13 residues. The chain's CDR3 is CASSSTDVYEQYF. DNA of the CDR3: TGTGCCAGCAGTTCGACGGACGTCTACGAGCAGTACTTC.

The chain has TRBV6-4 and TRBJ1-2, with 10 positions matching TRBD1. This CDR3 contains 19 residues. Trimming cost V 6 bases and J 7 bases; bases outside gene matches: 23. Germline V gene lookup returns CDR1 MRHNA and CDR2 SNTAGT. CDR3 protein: CASSKSAGTGVGRGSGYTF. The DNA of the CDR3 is TGTGCCAGCAGCAAATCCGCCGGGACAGGGGTTGGCAGGGGATCTGGCTACACCTTC.

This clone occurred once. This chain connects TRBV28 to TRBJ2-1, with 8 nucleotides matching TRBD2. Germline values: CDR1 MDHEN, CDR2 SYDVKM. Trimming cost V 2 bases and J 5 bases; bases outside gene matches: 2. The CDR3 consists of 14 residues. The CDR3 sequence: CASSLIAGNNEQFF. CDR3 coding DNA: TGTGCCAGCAGTTTAATAGCGGGAAACAATGAGCAGTTCTTC.

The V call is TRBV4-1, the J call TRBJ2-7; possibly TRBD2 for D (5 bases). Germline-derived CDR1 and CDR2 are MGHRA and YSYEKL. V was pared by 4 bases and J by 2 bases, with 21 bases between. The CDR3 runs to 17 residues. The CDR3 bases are TGCGCCAGCAGCCTGAACCCTAGCCTGCCGAGGGCCTACGAGCAGTACTTC. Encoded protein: CASSLNPSLPRAYEQYF.

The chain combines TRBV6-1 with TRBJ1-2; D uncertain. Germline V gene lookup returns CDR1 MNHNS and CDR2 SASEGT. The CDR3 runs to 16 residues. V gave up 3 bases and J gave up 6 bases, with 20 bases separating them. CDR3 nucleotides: TGTGCCAGCAGTGATCAAGCCCGGTTGTTTCGGAATGGCTACACCTTC. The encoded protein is CASSDQARLFRNGYTF.

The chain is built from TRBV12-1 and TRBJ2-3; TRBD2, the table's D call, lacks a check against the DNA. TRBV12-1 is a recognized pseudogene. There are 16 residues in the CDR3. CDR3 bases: TGTGCCAGCAGCTTTGCACTAGCCACTAGCACAGATACGCAGTATTTT. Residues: CASSFALATSTDTQYF.

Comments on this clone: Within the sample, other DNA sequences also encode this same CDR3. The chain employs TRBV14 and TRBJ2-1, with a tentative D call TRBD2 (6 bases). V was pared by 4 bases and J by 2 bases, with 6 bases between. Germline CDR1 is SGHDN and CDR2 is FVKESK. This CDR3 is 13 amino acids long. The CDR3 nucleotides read TGTGCCAGCAGCCGGACTACCTACAATGAGCAGTTCTTC. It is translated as CASSRTTYNEQFF.

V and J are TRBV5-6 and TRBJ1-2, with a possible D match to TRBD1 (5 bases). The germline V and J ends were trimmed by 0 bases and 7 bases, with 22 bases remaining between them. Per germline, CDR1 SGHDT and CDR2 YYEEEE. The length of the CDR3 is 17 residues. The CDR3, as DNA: TGTGCCAGCAGCTTGGCCGGCCTAAGGGAACGGGGGATTGGCTACACCTTC. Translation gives CASSLAGLRERGIGYTF.

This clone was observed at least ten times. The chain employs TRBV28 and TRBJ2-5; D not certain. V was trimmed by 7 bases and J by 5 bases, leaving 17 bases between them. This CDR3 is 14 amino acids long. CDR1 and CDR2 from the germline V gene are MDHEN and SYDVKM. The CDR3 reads CASTTPGPPETQYF. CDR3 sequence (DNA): TGTGCCAGCACCACCCCCGGACCCCCGGAGACCCAGTACTTC.

The DNA of the CDR3 is TGTGCCAGCAGCTTACTAGCGGGAGGCGGGGAGCTGTTTTTT. It is translated as CASSLLAGGGELFF. J is TRBJ2-2 and V is TRBV7-9, with 11 bases lining up with TRBD2. Germline lookup yields CDR1 SEHNR and CDR2 FQNEAQ (reference sequence). This CDR3 has 14 residues. Trimming took 2 bases from V and 7 from J; bases not matched to a gene: 0.

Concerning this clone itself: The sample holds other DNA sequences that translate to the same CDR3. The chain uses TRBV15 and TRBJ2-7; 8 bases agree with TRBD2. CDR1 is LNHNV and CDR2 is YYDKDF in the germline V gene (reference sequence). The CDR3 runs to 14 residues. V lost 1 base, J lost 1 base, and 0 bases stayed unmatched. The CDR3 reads CATSRAGGSYEQYF. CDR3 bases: TGTGCCACCAGCAGAGCGGGAGGGTCCTACGAGCAGTACTTC.

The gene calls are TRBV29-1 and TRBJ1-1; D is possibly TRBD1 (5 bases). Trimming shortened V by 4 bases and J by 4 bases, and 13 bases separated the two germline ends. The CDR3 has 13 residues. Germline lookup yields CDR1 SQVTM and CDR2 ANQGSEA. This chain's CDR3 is CSVGAFGTTEAFF. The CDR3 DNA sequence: TGCAGCGTTGGAGCGTTTGGGACCACTGAAGCTTTCTTT.

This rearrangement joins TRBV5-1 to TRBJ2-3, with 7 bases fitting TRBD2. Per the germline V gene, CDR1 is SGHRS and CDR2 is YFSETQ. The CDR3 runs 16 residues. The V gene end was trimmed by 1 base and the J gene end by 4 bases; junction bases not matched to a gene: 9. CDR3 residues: CASSLRGGGVADTQYF. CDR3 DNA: TGCGCCAGCAGCTTGCGGGGCGGGGGAGTTGCAGATACGCAGTATTTT.

The CDR3 coding sequence is TGTGCCAGCAGTCCTGTATTTAGGGGCGCCTATGGCTACACCTTC. Protein: CASSPVFRGAYGYTF. The rearrangement links TRBV6-4 to TRBJ1-2, with D possibly matching TRBD1 (5 bases). The CDR3 is made up of 15 amino acids. The V end lost 5 bases, the J end lost 4 bases, and 17 bases lay between the germline ends. Germline-derived CDR1 and CDR2 are MRHNA and SNTAGT.

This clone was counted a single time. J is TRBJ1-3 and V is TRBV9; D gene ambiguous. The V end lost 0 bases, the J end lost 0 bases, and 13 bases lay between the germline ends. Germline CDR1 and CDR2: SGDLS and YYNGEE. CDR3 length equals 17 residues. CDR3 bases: TGTGCCAGCAGCGTAGGAGACCCGACCCGCTCTGGAAACACCATATATTTT. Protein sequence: CASSVGDPTRSGNTIYF.

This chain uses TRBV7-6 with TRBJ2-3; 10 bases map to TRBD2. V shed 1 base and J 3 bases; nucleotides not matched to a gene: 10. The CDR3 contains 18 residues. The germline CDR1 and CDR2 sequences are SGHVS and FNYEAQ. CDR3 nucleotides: TGTGCCAGCAGCTTAGGGCTAGCGGGAGAGGCAGGTACAGATACGCAGTATTTT. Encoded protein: CASSLGLAGEAGTDTQYF.